Presented here are 21 T cell receptor beta chains from one specimen sequenced in a study of memory CD4+ T cells and cytomegalovirus serostatus. Measured with immunoSEQ multiplex PCR; TCRdb has only the in-frame clones, and not every one. The table shows 45,000 to 60,000 clones, with around 80% occurring only once. The sort gate was single viable CD3+CD4+CD8-CD45RO+ cells for memory CD4+ T cells. The material sequenced was memory CD4+ T cells from blood. The receptor source for this set is an adult in good health and CMV-seronegative.

The chain combines TRBV7-8 with TRBJ1-5; 7 nucleotides align to TRBD1. This CDR3 is built from 17 residues. Germline lookup yields CDR1 SGHVS and CDR2 FQNEAQ. Trimming cost V 3 bases and J 0 bases; bases outside gene matches: 8. In DNA, the CDR3 is TGTGCCAGCAGCTTTCGCACAGGGGATTATAGCAATCAGCCCCAGCATTTT. Its protein is CASSFRTGDYSNQPQHF.

J is TRBJ2-7 and V is TRBV6-6, with D perhaps TRBD1 or TRBD2 (6 bases each). Germline CDR1 reads MNHNY; CDR2 reads SVGAGI (reference sequence). CDR3 length: 15 amino acids. V was cut by 4 bases and J by 7 bases, with 20 bases left in between. CDR3 nucleotide sequence: TGTGCCAGCAGTTCCCCGAGGGGGGCGACGGGGGAGCAGTACTTC. It is translated as CASSSPRGATGEQYF.

The rearrangement links TRBV28 to TRBJ2-7, with D perhaps matching TRBD1 (6 bases). This CDR3 has 12 amino acids. Germline V CDR1 and CDR2: MDHEN, SYDVKM. The ends were cut back, 3 bases at V and 3 bases at J, with 6 bases in the middle. The CDR3 DNA sequence: TGTGCCAGCAGTTTGACAGGCTACGAGCAGTACTTC. Its protein product is CASSLTGYEQYF.

The rearrangement uses TRBV5-4 and TRBJ1-4; TRBD1 matches 10 bases. The CDR3 contains 15 residues. The germline gives CDR1 SGHNT, CDR2 YYREEE (reference sequence). After removal of 0 bases from V and 4 bases from J, the junction contained 0 bases not matched to a gene. The CDR3 DNA is TGTGCCAGCAGCTTGGGGGACAGGGGTAATGAAAAACTGTTTTTT. Its protein product is CASSLGDRGNEKLFF.

CDR3 region: CAIRGSGPSVEQYF. The CDR3 nucleotides read TGTGCCATCAGAGGAAGCGGGCCTTCTGTGGAGCAGTACTTC. The chain employs TRBV10-3 and TRBJ2-7, with TRBD2 as a possible D gene (6 bases). Germline CDR1 ENHRY, CDR2 SYGVKD. V lost 6 bases and J lost 7, with 19 bases in between. The CDR3 loop spans 14 amino acids.

V and J are TRBV30 and TRBJ2-5, with D perhaps TRBD1 (6 bases). The germline V and J ends were trimmed by 0 bases and 4 bases, with 9 bases remaining between them. CDR1 is GTSNPN, CDR2 SVGIG, per germline (reference sequence). The length of the CDR3 is 13 residues. The CDR3 is CAWSVLTGETQYF. CDR3 coding DNA: TGTGCCTGGAGTGTTTTGACAGGAGAGACCCAGTACTTC.

The chain combines TRBV29-1 with TRBJ1-3; D remains unclear. The CDR3 is 12 residues long. Trimming left V 4 bases short and J 5 bases short, with 9 bases between. Germline V gene data show CDR1 as SQVTM and CDR2 as ANQGSEA. The CDR3 region is CSVGVERNTIYF. The DNA of the CDR3 is TGCAGCGTTGGGGTCGAGCGAAACACCATATATTTT.

The chain joins TRBV11-2 to TRBJ1-2; no definite D call. Per germline, CDR1 SGHAT and CDR2 FQNNGV. Trimming cost V 5 bases and J 4 bases, with 23 bases left between them. The CDR3 loop spans 17 amino acids. The CDR3 DNA reads TGTGCCAGCAGCCCAATAGACCCCCGGGCCTCAGTCTATGGCTACACCTTC. Translation gives CASSPIDPRASVYGYTF. The full variable domain, completed using reference TRBV11-2 and TRBJ1-2, is EAGVAQSPRYKIIEKRQSVAFWCNPISGHATLYWYQQILGQGPKLLIQFQNNGVVDDSQLPKDRFSAERLKGVDSTLKIQPAKLEDSAVYLCASSPIDPRASVYGYTFGSGTRLTVV.

The J gene is TRBJ1-2, the V gene TRBV7-8, with D tentatively TRBD1 (5 bases). V was shortened by 2 bases and J by 8 bases, with 18 bases between the two germline ends. This CDR3 has 15 amino acids. Germline CDR1 is SGHVS and CDR2 is FQNEAQ. CDR3 DNA: TGTGCCAGCAGCTTAATTCGGGGGAGCTATGGAGGCTACACCTTC. Translated: CASSLIRGSYGGYTF.

This clone was picked up a small number of times. This chain links TRBV10-3 with TRBJ2-5; 13 nucleotides agree with TRBD2. The V segment lost 4 bases and the J segment 3 bases; nucleotides outside the gene matches: 11. This CDR3 has 18 amino acids. Germline V gives CDR1 ENHRY, CDR2 SYGVKD. CDR3 region: CAISGPRTSGRGEETQYF. The CDR3 nucleotides are TGTGCCATCAGTGGGCCTCGGACTAGCGGGAGAGGGGAAGAGACCCAGTACTTC.

Here the CDR3 DNA reads TGTGCCACCAGCAACGGGGACCTAGGGTACGAGCAGTACTTC. Protein product: CATSNGDLGYEQYF. The chain links TRBV15 to TRBJ2-7; the D call may be TRBD1 or TRBD2 (5 bases each). The CDR3 length is 14 residues. V lost 4 bases and J 4 bases, leaving 14 bases between the germline ends. Germline assignment: CDR1 LNHNV and CDR2 YYDKDF (reference sequence).

V usage is TRBV5-1 and J usage is TRBJ2-7; D is possibly TRBD2 (6 bases). Germline values: CDR1 SGHRS, CDR2 YFSETQ. Trimming took off 4 bases at V and 0 bases at J, with 14 bases between the two ends. The CDR3 length is 15 residues. CDR3 sequence: CASSQGLGGSYEQYF. The CDR3 DNA reads TGCGCCAGCAGCCAAGGATTGGGAGGCTCCTACGAGCAGTACTTC.

The V gene is TRBV5-4, the J gene TRBJ2-2; 14 bases align to TRBD2. The CDR3 covers 17 residues. Germline CDR1 is SGHNT and CDR2 is YYREEE (reference sequence). The trim removed 4 bases at V and 4 bases at J, leaving 6 bases unmatched. CDR3 coding DNA: TGTGCCAGCAGCGCGACTAGCGGGAGGGCCCGCACCGGGGAGCTGTTTTTT. It yields the protein CASSATSGRARTGELFF.

The CDR3 DNA reads TGTGCCAGCAGTTTGGAGCGGATCACAGATACGCAGTATTTT. Amino acid sequence: CASSLERITDTQYF. The V call is TRBV27, the J call TRBJ2-3; D might be TRBD2 (5 bases). CDR3 length equals 14 residues. Germline CDR1 is MNHEY and CDR2 is SMNVEV (reference sequence). V lost 3 bases, J lost 2 bases, and 9 bases lay in between.

The rearrangement joins TRBV10-2 to TRBJ1-3, with 7 bases aligning to TRBD1. The V gene's germline CDR1 is WSHSY and CDR2 SAAADI. This CDR3 is built from 14 residues. Unmatched junction bases numbered 6, after V lost 7 bases and J lost 3 bases. The CDR3 sequence: CASTRQGDGNTIYF. CDR3 nucleotides: TGCGCCAGCACAAGACAGGGTGATGGAAACACCATATATTTT.

The chain employs TRBV6-5 and TRBJ2-1; 7 nucleotides line up with TRBD1. Germline values: CDR1 MNHEY, CDR2 SVGAGI. The V gene end was trimmed by 5 bases and the J gene end by 9 bases; junction bases not matched to a gene: 13. The CDR3 totals 15 residues. DNA of the CDR3: TGTGCCAGCAGTCTACGCCCAGGGACAGTAGGTGAGCAGTTCTTC. This sequence encodes CASSLRPGTVGEQFF.

In its sample, this clone was seen once. The chain joins TRBV6-5 to TRBJ2-7, with D perhaps assigned TRBD1 or TRBD2 (5 bases each). CDR3 length: 14 amino acids. The ends were cut back, 2 bases at V and 3 bases at J, with 11 bases in the middle. Germline-derived CDR1 and CDR2 are MNHEY and SVGAGI. CDR3 sequence (DNA): TGTGCCAGCAGTTACAATCAGGGAGTCTACGAGCAGTACTTC. It is translated as CASSYNQGVYEQYF.

The chain carries TRBV28 and TRBJ1-2, with D possibly being TRBD1 (6 bases). The CDR3 has 15 residues. Germline V gene data show CDR1 as MDHEN and CDR2 as SYDVKM. V gave up 6 bases and J gave up 0 bases, with 14 bases separating them. For the CDR3, the DNA is TGTGCCAGCAGGACAGGCCCCAAATCTAACTATGGCTACACCTTC. Amino acid sequence: CASRTGPKSNYGYTF.

The genes are TRBV25-1 and TRBJ1-2; no reliable D call. The CDR3 extends over 14 amino acids. V shed 2 bases and J shed 2 bases, with 9 bases lying between them. Germline CDR1 is MGHDK and CDR2 is SYGVNS. CDR3 protein: CASSEGGGNYGYTF. CDR3 coding DNA: TGTGCCAGCAGTGAAGGTGGCGGGAACTATGGCTACACCTTC.

The chain is built from TRBV2 and TRBJ2-7, with D possibly being TRBD1 (6 bases). Germline CDR1 SNHLY, CDR2 FYNNEI. The CDR3 is 15 amino acids. With 2 bases removed from V and 0 bases from J, the gap between germline ends came to 11 bases. The CDR3 reads CASSETGWSSYEQYF. In nucleotides, the CDR3 is TGTGCCAGCAGTGAAACAGGGTGGTCCTCCTACGAGCAGTACTTC.

V gene TRBV4-1 combines with J gene TRBJ2-6, with D uncertain. This CDR3 has 17 residues. CDR1 and CDR2 from the germline V gene are MGHRA and YSYEKL. Trimming removed 0 bases from V and 2 bases from J, with 11 bases in between. The CDR3 is CASSQDSRGAGANVLTF. The CDR3 DNA reads TGCGCCAGCAGCCAAGATAGTCGAGGTGCTGGGGCCAACGTCCTGACTTTC.